These 12 T cell receptor beta chains originate from one sample sequenced in a study of T cell repertoires and HLA-DP antigens. Generated by immunoSEQ multiplex PCR, the TCRdb table keeps only in-frame clones and is missing some. The sample holds approximately 90,000 clones, 86% seen once. These receptors' antigens are unknown. Sample: CD4+ T cells from PBMCs. All receptors come from a man aged 45-65 years in good health and CMV-seronegative.

The chain combines TRBV19 with TRBJ1-1; D possibly corresponds to TRBD1 (5 bases). Germline CDR1 and CDR2: LNHDA and SQIVND (reference sequence). V shed 6 bases and J shed 2 bases, with 10 bases lying between them. The length of the CDR3 is 13 residues. In DNA, the CDR3 is TGTGCCAGTAGGCGCAGGGACAACACTGAAGCTTTCTTT. The encoded protein is CASRRRDNTEAFF.

J is TRBJ1-1 and V is TRBV19; 8 bases fit TRBD1. The V segment lost 5 bases and the J segment 5 bases; nucleotides outside the gene matches: 7. The CDR3 spans 14 residues. Germline V gives CDR1 LNHDA, CDR2 SQIVND (reference sequence). The DNA of the CDR3 is TGTGCCAGTAGTCTGACAGGGGTGGGGACTGAAGCTTTCTTT. Translating gives CASSLTGVGTEAFF.

This chain links TRBV6-1 with TRBJ2-1, with TRBD2 matching over 7 bases. The CDR3 has 21 residues. V trimming: 2 bases; J trimming: 2 bases; junction bases outside the gene matches: 21. The germline V gene encodes CDR1 MNHNS and CDR2 SASEGT. The chain's CDR3 is CASSETLGARLAPGAYNEQFF. The CDR3 DNA reads as TGTGCCAGCAGTGAAACTCTCGGGGCTAGACTAGCCCCGGGGGCCTACAATGAGCAGTTCTTC.

This rearrangement joins TRBV15 to TRBJ2-1; D remains unclear. CDR1 is LNHNV and CDR2 is YYDKDF in the germline V gene (reference sequence). CDR3 length: 13 residues. The V and J ends lost 0 bases and 7 bases respectively, with 7 bases between them. The CDR3 nucleotides read TGTGCCACCAGCAGAGATCGAGGTAATGAGCAGTTCTTC. Protein: CATSRDRGNEQFF.

This rearrangement joins TRBV6-6 to TRBJ1-2, with 10 bases aligning to TRBD1. The CDR3 covers 16 residues. With 5 bases clipped from V and 2 bases from J, the junction kept 8 bases outside the gene matches. Germline V gene lookup returns CDR1 MNHNY and CDR2 SVGAGI (reference sequence). The CDR3 loop reads CASSVSPGQGNYGYTF. The CDR3 bases are TGTGCCAGCAGTGTTTCACCGGGACAGGGGAACTATGGCTACACCTTC.

The CDR3: CASSFDIGGDEQYF. CDR3 in DNA: TGCGCCAGCAGCTTTGATATCGGTGGGGACGAGCAGTACTTC. The rearrangement links TRBV5-1 to TRBJ2-5; D is undetermined. The J call is uncertain, as TRBJ2-7 better fits the DNA end. CDR3 length: 14 amino acids. Germline V gene sequence: CDR1 SGHRS, CDR2 YFSETQ.

The chain has TRBV6-6 and TRBJ2-3; 12 nucleotides align to TRBD2. Germline values: CDR1 MNHNY, CDR2 SVGAGI (reference sequence). CDR3 length: 16 residues. V shed 6 bases, J shed 1 base, and the junction held 5 bases outside the gene matches. In nucleotides, the CDR3 is TGTGCCAGCAGCTCCCGACTAGCGGGGGGCACAGATACGCAGTATTTT. Translated, it gives CASSSRLAGGTDTQYF.

This clone was observed many times. This chain uses TRBV14 with TRBJ1-6, with D perhaps matching TRBD1 (5 bases). Trimming pared 0 bases from V and 9 bases from J, leaving 15 bases between. Germline V CDR1 and CDR2: SGHDN, FVKESK. The CDR3 has 16 residues. In nucleotides, the CDR3 is TGTGCCAGCAGCCAAGATTTAGGGGCCGTACGTTCACCCCTCCACTTT. It encodes CASSQDLGAVRSPLHF.

This chain links TRBV6-1 with TRBJ2-7; D not resolved. The CDR3 contains 15 residues. Trimming removed 8 bases from V and 1 base from J, with 18 bases in between. Germline CDR1 and CDR2: MNHNS and SASEGT. CDR3 nucleotides: TGTGCCAGCTCAAGTGGGGTATCCAGGTCCTACGAGCAGTACTTC. Protein: CASSSGVSRSYEQYF.

The genes are TRBV7-9 and TRBJ1-2; TRBD1 agrees at 8 bases. The CDR3 has 11 residues. Trimming at V came to 11 bases and at J to 7 bases, leaving 6 bases not matched to a gene. Germline assignment: CDR1 SEHNR and CDR2 FQNEAQ (reference sequence). This chain's CDR3 is CAGQGVLGYTF. For the CDR3, the DNA is TGTGCCGGACAGGGTGTGCTTGGCTACACCTTC.

This sequence joins TRBV6-5 and TRBJ2-3; D is ambiguous. The V gene lost 2 bases and the J gene lost 4 bases, with 4 bases spanning the gap. The germline CDR1 and CDR2 sequences are MNHEY and SVGAGI. CDR3 length: 12 residues. The CDR3: CASSYKADTQYF. CDR3 DNA: TGTGCCAGCAGTTACAAGGCAGATACGCAGTATTTT.

The chain links TRBV5-1 to TRBJ1-1, with D perhaps matching TRBD1 (5 bases). CDR1 is SGHRS, CDR2 YFSETQ, per germline. Deletions cut 4 bases from V and 4 bases from J, with 11 bases between. The CDR3 covers 13 residues. CDR3: CASSGGDFTEAFF. In DNA, the CDR3 is TGCGCCAGCAGCGGGGGGGACTTCACTGAAGCTTTCTTT. The variable domain in full, with the rest retrieved from reference TRBV5-1 and TRBJ1-1, is KAGVTQTPRYLIKTRGQQVTLSCSPISGHRSVSWYQQTPGQGLQFLFEYFSETQRNKGNFPGRFSGRQFSNSRSEMNVSTLELGDSALYLCASSGGDFTEAFFGQGTRLTVV.